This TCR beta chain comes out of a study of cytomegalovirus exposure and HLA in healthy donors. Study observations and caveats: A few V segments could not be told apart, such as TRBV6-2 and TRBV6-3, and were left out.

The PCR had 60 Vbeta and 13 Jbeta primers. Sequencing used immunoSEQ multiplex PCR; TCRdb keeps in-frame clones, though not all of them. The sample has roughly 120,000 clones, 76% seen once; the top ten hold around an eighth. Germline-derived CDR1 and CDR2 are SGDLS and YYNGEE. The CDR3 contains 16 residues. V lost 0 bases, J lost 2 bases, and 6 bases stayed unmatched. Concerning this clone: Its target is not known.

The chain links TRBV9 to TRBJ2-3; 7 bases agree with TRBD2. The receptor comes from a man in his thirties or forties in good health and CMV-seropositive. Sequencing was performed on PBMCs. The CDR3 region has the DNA TGTGCCAGCAGCGTAGGGGGACTACCCTTCACAGATACGCAGTATTTT. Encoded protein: CASSVGGLPFTDTQYF. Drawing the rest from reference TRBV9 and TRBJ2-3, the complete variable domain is DSGVTQTPKHLITATGQRVTLRCSPRSGDLSVYWYQQSLDQGLQFLIQYYNGEERAKGNILERFSAQQFPDLHSELNLSSLELGDSALYFCASSVGGLPFTDTQYFGPGTRLTVL.